The 12 T cell receptor beta chains given below trace back to one sample, sequenced in a study of cytomegalovirus exposure and HLA in healthy donors. Use of 60 Vbeta and 13 Jbeta primers characterized the PCR. Libraries were prepared by immunoSEQ multiplex PCR; TCRdb keeps only in-frame clonotypes and omits some of them. This repertoire includes some 75,000 clones. Sequencing was carried out using PBMCs. The receptor set was obtained from a boy aged 5 to 17 in good health and CMV-seronegative.

CDR3 amino acids: CASRPPDRGSSPLHF. The CDR3 nucleotides are TGTGCAAGTCGCCCCCCGGACAGGGGGTCTTCACCCCTCCACTTT. The chain employs TRBV12-2 and TRBJ1-6; the D segment call TRBD1 is taken from the table without a DNA check. TRBV12-2 is termed a pseudogene. The CDR3 spans 15 residues.

CDR3 nucleotide sequence: TGTGCCAGCATTGGAGGACAGGGGGCACTCGGGAACACTGAAGCTTTCTTT. Amino acids: CASIGGQGALGNTEAFF. The rearrangement links TRBV11-2 to TRBJ1-1; TRBD1 agrees at 11 bases. Germline V CDR1 and CDR2: SGHAT, FQNNGV. After removal of 7 bases from V and 1 base from J, the junction contained 11 bases not matched to a gene. The CDR3 sequence is 17 residues long.

This rearrangement joins TRBV14 to TRBJ2-7; tentative D call: TRBD1 (6 bases). V lost 3 bases, J lost 2 bases, and 14 bases lay in between. Germline CDR1 SGHDN, CDR2 FVKESK. The CDR3 consists of 15 residues. The CDR3 DNA is TGTGCCAGCAGCCAGGACAGTGGATGGGCCTACGAGCAGTACTTC. Amino acid sequence: CASSQDSGWAYEQYF.

This rearrangement joins TRBV9 to TRBJ1-3; no clear D. This CDR3 has 14 residues. Germline V gene lookup returns CDR1 SGDLS and CDR2 YYNGEE. Trimming removed 7 bases at V and 4 bases at J, with 15 bases between. The CDR3, as DNA: TGTGCCAGCCGCCCGAGGCTGTCGGGAAACACCATATATTTT. This gives the protein CASRPRLSGNTIYF.

Details on this clone: Sequence at one end of the junction differs from germline and may be a read error. V and J are TRBV2 and TRBJ1-2; the D gene is possibly TRBD1 (5 bases). Germline CDR1 SNHLY, CDR2 FYNNEI. CDR3 length: 11 residues. In DNA, the CDR3 is TGTGCCAGAAGTGACAGCTATGGCTACACCTTC. It yields the protein CARSDSYGYTF.

The V and J genes are TRBV4-3 and TRBJ1-2, with TRBD1 as a possible D gene (6 bases). V gave up 0 bases and J gave up 4 bases, with 9 bases separating them. The CDR3 is made up of 14 amino acids. Germline lookup yields CDR1 LGHNA and CDR2 YSLEER. In nucleotides, the CDR3 is TGCGCCAGCAGCCAAGACGGGGGGCGCTATGGCTACACCTTC. It specifies CASSQDGGRYGYTF.

The chain has TRBV7-2 and TRBJ2-1; D is unresolved. The CDR3 spans 15 residues. CDR1 and CDR2 from the germline V gene are SGHTA and FQGNSA. V was shortened by 0 bases and J by 2 bases, with 8 bases between the two germline ends. The chain's CDR3 is CASSLAAETYNEQFF. In nucleotides, the CDR3 is TGTGCCAGCAGCTTAGCGGCGGAGACCTACAATGAGCAGTTCTTC.

The V and J genes are TRBV30 and TRBJ2-6; 7 bases map to TRBD1. CDR3 length: 21 residues. The ends lost 0 bases at V and 0 bases at J; junction bases unmatched: 17. Germline V gene lookup returns CDR1 GTSNPN and CDR2 SVGIG (reference sequence). CDR3 sequence reads: CAWSVLWDRQGLDSGANVLTF. CDR3 nucleotides: TGTGCCTGGAGTGTACTCTGGGACCGACAGGGCCTGGACTCTGGGGCCAACGTCCTGACTTTC.

This chain connects TRBV5-1 to TRBJ2-1; the match to TRBD2 covers 11 bases. Germline-derived CDR1 and CDR2 are SGHRS and YFSETQ. The V segment lost 2 bases and the J segment 2 bases; nucleotides outside the gene matches: 3. This CDR3 region has 16 residues. The chain's CDR3 is CASSFTSGSAYNEQFF. CDR3 coding DNA: TGCGCCAGCAGCTTTACTAGCGGGAGTGCCTACAATGAGCAGTTCTTC. The full variable domain, completed using reference TRBV5-1 and TRBJ2-1, is KAGVTQTPRYLIKTRGQQVTLSCSPISGHRSVSWYQQTPGQGLQFLFEYFSETQRNKGNFPGRFSGRQFSNSRSEMNVSTLELGDSALYLCASSFTSGSAYNEQFFGPGTRLTVL.

V is TRBV11-2 and J is TRBJ2-7; D may be TRBD1 (5 bases). Trimming left V 1 base short and J 4 bases short, with 11 bases between. Germline V gene lookup returns CDR1 SGHAT and CDR2 FQNNGV. The CDR3 runs 14 residues. The CDR3 nucleotides are TGTGCCAGCAGCTTAGCCAGGGCTGGATACGAGCAGTACTTC. Amino acids: CASSLARAGYEQYF.

The rearrangement uses TRBV7-2 and TRBJ2-6; 10 positions match TRBD1. The junction had 4 bases not matched to a gene; V was cut back by 2 bases and J by 0 bases. The CDR3 runs to 18 residues. Per the germline V gene, CDR1 is SGHTA and CDR2 is FQGNSA. CDR3 in amino acids: CASSLSGQGRSGANVLTF. In DNA form, the CDR3 reads TGTGCCAGCAGCTTATCGGGACAGGGGCGCTCTGGGGCCAACGTCCTGACTTTC.

The chain has TRBV5-1 and TRBJ2-3; 7 positions match TRBD2. V lost 4 bases and J lost 0; bases outside the gene matches: 8. Germline-derived CDR1 and CDR2 are SGHRS and YFSETQ. The CDR3 covers 16 residues. The CDR3 coding sequence is TGCGCCAGCAGCCCGCAGGGAGGGCACAGCACAGATACGCAGTATTTT. Translation gives CASSPQGGHSTDTQYF.